Listed below are T cell receptor beta chains from one sample, sequenced in a study of PD-1 blockade in classical Hodgkin lymphoma. Some clones are missing from TCRdb's copy, which holds only in-frame ones; the method was immunoSEQ multiplex PCR. The repertoire has some 15,000 clones, around 90% of them found once; the top ten carry around 18%. The sequenced sample was CD8+ T cells from blood, obtained before the fourth cycle of nivolumab. The receptor set was obtained from a human donor with classical Hodgkin lymphoma. Both conserved end residues are part of each CDR3. A D gene is named only where the DNA matches it firmly. Some rows mark clone size as missing; the rest say once, few, many or name a class of expanded clone.

cdr3_nt cdr3_aa clone_size v_call d_call j_call
TGTGCCACCAGCAGAGATCTCCCAGGTTGGGGCCAAGAGACCCAGTACTTC CATSRDLPGWGQETQYF - TRBV15 - TRBJ2-5
TGTGCCAGCAGTTTAGCTGAGTGGGGTTCACCCCTCCACTTT CASSLAEWGSPLHF few TRBV27 - TRBJ1-6
TGTGCCAGCAGCCCCCAGAGCTCCTACGAGCAGTACTTC CASSPQSSYEQYF - TRBV13 - TRBJ2-7
TGCGCCAGCAGCCAAGGAAGCCGGGACCGAGCTTTCTTT CASSQGSRDRAFF - TRBV4-1 - TRBJ1-1
TGTGCCAGCAGCCGACAGGTCGAGACTCCCCTCCACTTT CASSRQVETPLHF few TRBV7-9 - TRBJ1-6
TGTGCCAGCAGAAATACAGATACGCAGTATTTT CASRNTDTQYF - TRBV7-9 - TRBJ2-3
TGTGCCATCACCCAACTAGCGGGTCCCCTTACGCAGTATTTT CAITQLAGPLTQYF - TRBV10-3 TRBD2 TRBJ2-3
TGTGCCAGCAGTTTCGGGTTAGGAAACACCATATATTTT CASSFGLGNTIYF - TRBV27 - TRBJ1-3
TGTGCCAGCAGCTTAGGCCTAGATACGCAGTATTTT CASSLGLDTQYF - TRBV13 - TRBJ2-3
TGTGCCAGCAAGGAGTACACCGGGGAGCTGTTTTTT CASKEYTGELFF - TRBV6-5 - TRBJ2-2